These T cell receptor beta chains were read from a single sample in a study of blood T cell repertoires in COVID-19. Generated by immunoSEQ multiplex PCR, the TCRdb table keeps only in-frame clones and is missing some. In the table there are more than 200,000 clones, 70% to 90% of which are singletons. Material for sequencing was peripheral blood. Receptors originate from a young man with active or convalescent COVID-19. The CDR3 runs from the conserved cysteine through the conserved F or W. D genes are given only for firm matches. Part of the rows lack a size; the others show once, few, many or a class for expanded clones.

TRBV28	once	-	TRBJ2-7	CASRSRSEQYF	TGTGCCAGCAGATCCCGGTCCGAGCAGTACTTC
TRBV7-2	once	-	TRBJ2-3	CASSLAISGGTDTQYF	TGTGCCAGCAGCTTAGCTATTAGCGGTGGGACAGATACGCAGTATTTT
TRBV5-6	-	TRBD1	TRBJ2-6	CASSLVGDRGLGANVLTF	TGTGCCAGCAGCTTGGTTGGGGACAGGGGGTTAGGGGCCAACGTCCTGACTTTC
TRBV6-1	-	-	TRBJ2-1	CASSEKDIRTESYNEQFF	TGTGCCAGCAGTGAAAAGGATATAAGGACAGAATCCTACAATGAGCAGTTCTTC
TRBV28	-	TRBD1	TRBJ2-7	CASSLFTRDRDEQYF	TGTGCCAGCAGTTTATTCACTAGGGACAGAGACGAGCAGTACTTC
TRBV7-9	-	TRBD2	TRBJ2-5	CASLLAGEETQYF	TGTGCCAGCCTCCTAGCGGGAGAAGAGACCCAGTACTTC
TRBV5-6	-	-	TRBJ2-1	CASSQWGGGYNEQFF	TGTGCCAGCAGCCAGTGGGGGGGCGGATACAATGAGCAGTTCTTC
TRBV7-9	-	TRBD1	TRBJ1-2	CASSIGTGAGYTF	TGTGCCAGCAGCATAGGGACAGGGGCTGGCTACACCTTC
TRBV28	-	-	TRBJ2-7	CASGLFIRGYEQYF	TGTGCCAGCGGGCTCTTTATTAGAGGGTACGAGCAGTACTTC
TRBV5-1	-	-	TRBJ2-1	CASSGGWDEQFF	TGCGCCAGCAGCGGGGGGTGGGATGAGCAGTTCTTC
TRBV4-3	-	-	TRBJ1-3	CASSHTGRQDTIYF	TGCGCCAGCAGCCATACAGGGCGCCAGGACACCATATATTTT
TRBV28	-	TRBD1	TRBJ1-1	CASSQGQGMNTEAFF	TGTGCCAGCAGTCAGGGACAGGGAATGAACACTGAAGCTTTCTTT
TRBV6-1	-	-	TRBJ2-1	CASKVGVINEQFF	TGTGCCAGCAAAGTGGGAGTGATCAATGAGCAGTTCTTC
TRBV5-6	few	TRBD1	TRBJ2-1	CASSASGTANNEQFF	TGTGCCAGCAGCGCTTCGGGGACAGCTAACAATGAGCAGTTCTTC
TRBV7-9	-	-	TRBJ1-2	CASSLVTVDPIYGYTF	TGTGCCAGCAGCTTAGTAACAGTGGATCCAATCTATGGCTACACCTTC
TRBV19	-	-	TRBJ2-3	CATSIYTDTQYF	TGTGCCACCTCGATCTACACAGATACGCAGTATTTT
TRBV18	-	TRBD2	TRBJ2-1	CASSQAGDYNEQFF	TGTGCCAGCTCACAAGCGGGAGATTACAATGAGCAGTTCTTC
TRBV9	-	-	TRBJ1-2	CASSVSPAAGYGYTF	TGTGCCAGCAGCGTGTCTCCCGCCGCGGGCTATGGCTACACCTTC
TRBV5-1	once	-	TRBJ1-1	CASSLAPRQEIEAFF	TGCGCCAGCAGCTTGGCCCCGAGACAGGAGATTGAAGCTTTCTTT
TRBV2	-	TRBD1	TRBJ1-5	CASSDGTAGQPQHF	TGTGCCAGCAGTGATGGGACAGCTGGTCAGCCCCAGCATTTT
TRBV6-5	-	TRBD1	TRBJ1-1	CASSYSRQGLTEAFF	TGTGCCAGCAGTTACTCGAGACAGGGGTTGACTGAAGCTTTCTTT
TRBV19	-	TRBD2	TRBJ2-3	CASGSASGYTDTQYF	TGTGCCAGTGGATCAGCTAGCGGATACACAGATACGCAGTATTTT
TRBV28	once	-	TRBJ1-1	CASSLLGQENTEAFF	TGTGCCAGCAGTCTCCTCGGTCAGGAGAACACTGAAGCTTTCTTT
TRBV6-5	-	-	TRBJ2-7	CASSYSSRGSSYEQYF	TGTGCCAGCAGTTACTCGAGTAGGGGGAGCTCCTACGAGCAGTACTTC
TRBV9	-	TRBD1	TRBJ1-6	CASSKSRGTGSNNSPLHF	TGTGCCAGCAGCAAGTCCCGCGGGACAGGGTCGAATAATTCACCCCTCCACTTT
TRBV10-3	-	-	TRBJ2-3	CAISERVWAGAETDTQYF	TGTGCCATCAGTGAGAGGGTTTGGGCGGGGGCAGAGACAGATACGCAGTATTTT
TRBV5-1	few	-	TRBJ2-3	CASSLPSLITPDTQYF	TGCGCCAGCAGTCTCCCTAGCCTAATAACTCCAGATACGCAGTATTTT
TRBV5-8	few	TRBD1	TRBJ1-4	CASSARTGSIGEKLFF	TGTGCCAGCAGCGCCAGGACAGGCTCTATCGGTGAAAAACTGTTTTTT
TRBV13	-	-	TRBJ1-1	CASSLERVKAPEAFF	TGTGCCAGCAGCTTAGAGAGGGTAAAGGCCCCTGAAGCTTTCTTT
TRBV28	-	-	TRBJ1-1	CASSFFDRFKEAFF	TGTGCCAGCAGTTTCTTTGACAGGTTCAAAGAAGCTTTCTTT
TRBV14	-	-	TRBJ2-5	CASSPGTSTQETQYF	TGTGCCAGCAGCCCCGGGACATCTACCCAAGAGACCCAGTACTTC
TRBV27	-	-	TRBJ1-4	CASSLRGWDEKLFF	TGTGCCAGCAGTTTAAGGGGTTGGGATGAAAAACTGTTTTTT
TRBV5-6	-	-	TRBJ2-5	CASSLLDKQETQYF	TGTGCCAGCAGCTTGTTGGACAAGCAAGAGACCCAGTACTTC
TRBV6-2/TRBV6-3	-	-	TRBJ1-5	CASSYRLNQPQHF	TGTGCCAGCAGTTACCGTCTGAATCAGCCCCAGCATTTT
TRBV7-2	-	-	TRBJ1-4	CASSLAHQGTTNEKLFF	TGTGCCAGCAGCTTAGCCCATCAGGGGACAACTAATGAAAAACTGTTTTTT
TRBV7-2	-	-	TRBJ2-3	CASSPSGGGDTQYF	TGTGCCAGCAGCCCCTCAGGGGGAGGAGATACGCAGTATTTT
TRBV6-1	-	-	TRBJ2-6	CASSESGLSSGANVLTF	TGTGCCAGCAGTGAATCAGGTCTCTCCTCTGGGGCCAACGTCCTGACTTTC
TRBV28	few	-	TRBJ1-5	CASSFPQGGNQPQHF	TGTGCCAGCAGTTTTCCTCAGGGTGGCAATCAGCCCCAGCATTTT
TRBV29-1	once	-	TRBJ1-1	CSVEGAAFF	TGCAGCGTGGAAGGGGCTGCTTTCTTT
TRBV6-2/TRBV6-3	few	TRBD2	TRBJ2-2	CASSYSIAGGLELFF	TGTGCCAGCAGTTACTCAATAGCGGGAGGATTGGAGCTGTTTTTT
TRBV12-3/TRBV12-4	-	TRBD1	TRBJ2-7	CASKGTGSYEQYF	TGTGCCAGCAAAGGGACAGGGTCCTACGAGCAGTACTTC
TRBV5-4	-	-	TRBJ1-1	CASSFPGSNTEAFF	TGTGCCAGCAGCTTTCCGGGGTCCAACACTGAAGCTTTCTTT
TRBV13	-	-	TRBJ2-4	CASSGEKNIQYF	TGTGCCAGCAGCGGAGAGAAAAACATTCAGTACTTC
TRBV6-2/TRBV6-3	once	-	TRBJ2-7	CASSRTALYEQYF	TGTGCCAGCAGCAGGACAGCACTCTACGAGCAGTACTTC
TRBV12-3/TRBV12-4	-	TRBD1	TRBJ2-7	CASSQGQGREQYF	TGTGCCAGCTCTCAAGGACAGGGACGCGAGCAGTACTTC
TRBV2	-	TRBD1	TRBJ1-2	CASSEVPGGIYGYTF	TGTGCCAGCAGTGAGGTACCAGGGGGTATCTATGGCTACACCTTC
TRBV4-3	-	TRBD1	TRBJ1-4	CASSHRAGGLGEKLFF	TGCGCCAGCAGCCATCGGGCAGGGGGCCTTGGTGAAAAACTGTTTTTT
TRBV12-1	-	-	TRBJ2-4	CASSLVRLGAKNIQYF	TGTGCCAGCAGCTTGGTGAGGCTGGGAGCCAAAAACATTCAGTACTTC
TRBV11-3	-	-	TRBJ1-1	CASSLGGNTEAFF	TGTGCCAGCAGCTTAGGAGGTAACACTGAAGCTTTCTTT
TRBV6-2/TRBV6-3	-	-	TRBJ1-1	CASSPWGPETNLNTEAFF	TGTGCCAGCAGTCCATGGGGCCCGGAGACAAACCTGAACACTGAAGCTTTCTTT
TRBV19	-	-	TRBJ2-7	CASNAYGGREQYF	TGTGCCAGTAATGCGTATGGAGGTAGGGAGCAGTACTTC
TRBV6-2/TRBV6-3	-	TRBD1	TRBJ2-5	CASSPTGGQETQYF	TGTGCCAGCAGTCCGACAGGGGGACAAGAGACCCAGTACTTC
TRBV7-8	-	TRBD2	TRBJ2-1	CASSSSSGRADEQFF	TGTGCCAGCAGCTCGTCTAGCGGGAGGGCGGATGAGCAGTTCTTC
TRBV11-2	-	-	TRBJ1-3	CASSRSIGASGNTIYF	TGTGCCAGCAGCAGGAGTATTGGAGCCTCTGGAAACACCATATATTTT
TRBV7-2	-	TRBD2	TRBJ2-3	CASSHWTSGTDTQYF	TGTGCCAGCAGCCACTGGACTAGCGGGACAGATACGCAGTATTTT
TRBV12-3/TRBV12-4	once	-	TRBJ1-1	CASSRRDTEAFF	TGTGCCAGCAGCCGTCGCGACACTGAAGCTTTCTTT
TRBV21-1	-	-	TRBJ1-5	CASSRPTGQLVNQPQHF	TGTGCCAGCAGCAGACCTACGGGACAGCTCGTTAATCAGCCCCAGCATTTT
TRBV6-1	-	-	TRBJ2-3	CASRSGGGTDTQYF	TGTGCCAGCAGGAGCGGAGGGGGCACAGATACGCAGTATTTT